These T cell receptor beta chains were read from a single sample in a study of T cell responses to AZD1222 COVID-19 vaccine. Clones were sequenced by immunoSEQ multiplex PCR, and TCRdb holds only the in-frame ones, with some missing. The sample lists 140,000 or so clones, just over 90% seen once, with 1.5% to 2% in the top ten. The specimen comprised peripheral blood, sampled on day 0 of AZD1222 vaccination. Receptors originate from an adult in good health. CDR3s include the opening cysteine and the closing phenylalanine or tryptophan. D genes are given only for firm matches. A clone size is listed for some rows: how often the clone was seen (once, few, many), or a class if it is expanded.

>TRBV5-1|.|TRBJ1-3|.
CASSLASQAATGNTIYF
TGCGCCAGCAGCTTGGCCTCCCAGGCCGCCACTGGAAACACCATATATTTT
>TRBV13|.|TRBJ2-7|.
CASSLGGHHYEQYF
TGTGCCAGCAGCTTGGGGGGACACCATTACGAGCAGTACTTC
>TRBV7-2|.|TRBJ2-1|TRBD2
CASSLVGLAGVEQFF
TGTGCCAGCAGCTTAGTAGGACTAGCGGGGGTTGAGCAGTTCTTC
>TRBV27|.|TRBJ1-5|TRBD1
CASSPRTGRNQPQHF
TGTGCCAGCAGTCCGAGGACAGGGCGGAATCAGCCCCAGCATTTT
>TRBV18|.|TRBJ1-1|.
CASSPGRNTEAFF
TGTGCCAGCTCACCGGGCAGGAACACTGAAGCTTTCTTT
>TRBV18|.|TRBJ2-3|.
CASSPPPQTLLTDTQYF
TGTGCCAGCTCACCACCCCCCCAGACCCTCCTCACAGATACGCAGTATTTT
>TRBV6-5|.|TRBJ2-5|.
CASTWGQETQYF
TGTGCCAGCACGTGGGGCCAAGAGACCCAGTACTTC
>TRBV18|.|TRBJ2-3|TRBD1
CASSPPTGIDTQYF
TGTGCCAGCTCACCACCGACAGGGATAGATACGCAGTATTTT
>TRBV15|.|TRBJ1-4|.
CATSWATNEKLFF
TGTGCCACCTCCTGGGCAACTAATGAAAAACTGTTTTTT
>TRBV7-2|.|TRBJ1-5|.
CASSFNRNQPQHF
TGTGCCAGCAGCTTCAATAGGAATCAGCCCCAGCATTTT
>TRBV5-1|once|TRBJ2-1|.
CASSLASSGAYNEQFF
TGCGCCAGCAGCTTGGCCAGCTCAGGGGCCTACAATGAGCAGTTCTTC
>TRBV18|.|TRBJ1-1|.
CASSPSHRDGEAFF
TGTGCCAGCTCACCATCTCACAGGGACGGTGAAGCTTTCTTT
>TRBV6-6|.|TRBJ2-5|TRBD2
CASRTSGGAGQETQYF
TGTGCCAGCAGGACTAGCGGGGGGGCCGGGCAAGAGACCCAGTACTTC
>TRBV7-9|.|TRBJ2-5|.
CASSPGETQYF
TGTGCCAGCAGCCCTGGGGAGACCCAGTACTTC
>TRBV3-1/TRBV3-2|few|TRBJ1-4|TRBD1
CASSQEPGTGSEKLFF
TGTGCCAGCAGCCAAGAACCCGGGACAGGGAGTGAAAAACTGTTTTTT
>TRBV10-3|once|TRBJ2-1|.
CAISEGLGQGGEQFF
TGTGCCATCAGTGAGGGTTTAGGGCAGGGCGGTGAGCAGTTCTTC
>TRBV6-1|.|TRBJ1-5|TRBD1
CASSEGQGGRPQHF
TGTGCCAGCAGTGAAGGGCAGGGGGGCCGGCCCCAGCATTTT
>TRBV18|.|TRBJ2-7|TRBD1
CASSRDRSYEQYF
TGTGCCAGCTCACGGGACAGGTCCTACGAGCAGTACTTC
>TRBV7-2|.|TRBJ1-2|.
CASSLVGFAGFNYGYTF
TGTGCCAGCAGCTTAGTCGGCTTTGCGGGGTTTAACTATGGCTACACCTTC
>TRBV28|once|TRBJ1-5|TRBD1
CAVQGIGQPQHF
TGTGCAGTACAGGGGATCGGTCAGCCCCAGCATTTT
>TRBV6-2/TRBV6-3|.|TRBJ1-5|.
CASSWTTGNQPQHF
TGTGCCAGCAGTTGGACGACGGGCAATCAGCCCCAGCATTTT
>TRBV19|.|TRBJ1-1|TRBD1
CASSIDWTGGTEAFF
TGTGCCAGTAGTATAGATTGGACAGGGGGCACTGAAGCTTTCTTT
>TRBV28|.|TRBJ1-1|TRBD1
CASEGRQGVPEAFF
TGTGCCAGCGAAGGGAGGCAGGGGGTCCCTGAAGCTTTCTTT
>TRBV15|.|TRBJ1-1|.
CATRPRGDKTTEAFF
TGTGCCACCAGGCCGAGGGGGGACAAAACCACTGAAGCTTTCTTT